Listed below are T cell receptor beta chains from one sample, sequenced in a study of T cell responses to AZD1222 COVID-19 vaccine. Measured with immunoSEQ multiplex PCR; TCRdb has only the in-frame clones, and not every one. Altogether under 200,000 clones are present, around 94% being singletons, with the ten largest covering approximately 4%. This sample comprised peripheral blood, obtained 28 days after the second dose of the MenACWY control vaccine. Every receptor here comes from an adult who received the MenACWY meningococcal vaccine as a control. Both conserved end residues are part of each CDR3. D genes are given only for firm matches. The size field is filled for only some rows; it gives once, few, many or a size class.

17	TRBV9	NA	TRBJ1-6	NA	TGTGCCAGCAGCGTAGGTGGAGGAAGCTCCTATAATTCACCCCTCCACTTT	CASSVGGGSSYNSPLHF
12	TRBV5-1	NA	TRBJ2-7	NA	TGCGCCAGCAGCTTGAAAGAGGACGAGCAGTACTTC	CASSLKEDEQYF
15	TRBV5-1	NA	TRBJ2-7	NA	TGCGCCAGCAGCTTTGTGATAGCAGGGCCTTACGAGCAGTACTTC	CASSFVIAGPYEQYF
15	TRBV9	NA	TRBJ2-2	NA	TGTGCCAGCAGCGTAGGTTCCAGGGGAACCGGGGAGCTGTTTTTT	CASSVGSRGTGELFF
13	TRBV20-1	NA	TRBJ1-2	NA	TGCAGTGCTAGTGGGGGCCTAACGAGGGGCTACACCTTC	CSASGGLTRGYTF
16	TRBV11-3	NA	TRBJ2-1	NA	TGTGCCAGCAGCTACCTACGGGGGAGGTATTACAATGAGCAGTTCTTC	CASSYLRGRYYNEQFF
12	TRBV7-9	NA	TRBJ1-4	NA	TGTGCCAGTCGGGGGATGGCTGAAAAACTGTTTTTT	CASRGMAEKLFF
16	TRBV5-4	NA	TRBJ1-6	TRBD1	TGTGCCAGCAGCTTGAAATCAGGGGGCAGAGGTTCACCCCTCCACTTT	CASSLKSGGRGSPLHF
14	TRBV29-1	once	TRBJ1-5	TRBD1	TGCAGCGTTGAAGGGGACAGGCCCAATCAGCCCCAGCATTTT	CSVEGDRPNQPQHF
15	TRBV4-1	few	TRBJ2-1	NA	TGCGCCAGCAGCCAAGTCCCCTCTACGCCTAATGAGCAGTTCTTC	CASSQVPSTPNEQFF
12	TRBV30	NA	TRBJ2-7	NA	TGTGCCTGGAATTCCGGGACGGGTGAGCAGTACTTC	CAWNSGTGEQYF